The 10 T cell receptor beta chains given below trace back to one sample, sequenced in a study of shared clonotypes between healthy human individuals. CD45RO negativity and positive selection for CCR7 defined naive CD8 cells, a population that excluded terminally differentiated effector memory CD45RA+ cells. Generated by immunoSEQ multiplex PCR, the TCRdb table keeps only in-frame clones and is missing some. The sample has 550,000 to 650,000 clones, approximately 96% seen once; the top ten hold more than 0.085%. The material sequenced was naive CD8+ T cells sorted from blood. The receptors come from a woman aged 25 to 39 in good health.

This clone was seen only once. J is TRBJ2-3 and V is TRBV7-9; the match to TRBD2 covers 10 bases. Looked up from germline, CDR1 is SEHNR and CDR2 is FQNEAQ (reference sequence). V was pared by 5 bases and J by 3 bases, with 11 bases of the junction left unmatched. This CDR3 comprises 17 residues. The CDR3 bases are TGTGCCAGCAGCGCCAGCCTAGCGGGAGCTAGTACAGATACGCAGTATTTT. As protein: CASSASLAGASTDTQYF. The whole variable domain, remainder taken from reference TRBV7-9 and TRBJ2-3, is DTGVSQNPRHKITKRGQNVTFRCDPISEHNRLYWYRQTLGQGPEFLTYFQNEAQLEKSRLLSDRFSAERPKGSFSTLEIQRTEQGDSAMYLCASSASLAGASTDTQYFGPGTRLTVL.

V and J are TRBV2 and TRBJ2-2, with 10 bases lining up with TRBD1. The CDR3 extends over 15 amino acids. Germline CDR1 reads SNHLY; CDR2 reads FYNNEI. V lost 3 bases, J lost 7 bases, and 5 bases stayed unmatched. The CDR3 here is CASSEGQGSFGELFF. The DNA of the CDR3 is TGTGCCAGCAGTGAGGGACAGGGGAGTTTCGGGGAGCTGTTTTTT. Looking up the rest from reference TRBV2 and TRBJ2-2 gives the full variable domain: EPEVTQTPSHQVTQMGQEVILRCVPISNHLYFYWYRQILGQKVEFLVSFYNNEISEKSEIFDDQFSVERPDGSNFTLKIRSTKLEDSAMYFCASSEGQGSFGELFFGEGSRLTVL.

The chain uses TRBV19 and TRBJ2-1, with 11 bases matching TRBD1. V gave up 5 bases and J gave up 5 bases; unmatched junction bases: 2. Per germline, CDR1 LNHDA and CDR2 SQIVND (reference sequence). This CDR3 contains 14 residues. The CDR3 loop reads CASSWGQGDNEQFF. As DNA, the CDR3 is TGTGCCAGTAGTTGGGGACAGGGGGACAATGAGCAGTTCTTC.

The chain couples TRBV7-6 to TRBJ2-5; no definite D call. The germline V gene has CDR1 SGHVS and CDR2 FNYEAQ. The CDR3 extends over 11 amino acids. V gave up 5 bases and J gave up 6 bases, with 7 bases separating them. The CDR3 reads CASSPSQTQYF. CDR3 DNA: TGTGCCAGCAGCCCCTCCCAGACCCAGTACTTC.

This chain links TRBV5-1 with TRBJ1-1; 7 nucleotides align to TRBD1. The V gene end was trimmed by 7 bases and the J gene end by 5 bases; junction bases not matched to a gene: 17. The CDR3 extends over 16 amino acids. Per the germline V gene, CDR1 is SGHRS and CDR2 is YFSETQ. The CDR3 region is CASGTRQGMKGTEAFF. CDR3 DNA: TGCGCCAGCGGGACGAGACAGGGTATGAAAGGAACTGAAGCTTTCTTT.

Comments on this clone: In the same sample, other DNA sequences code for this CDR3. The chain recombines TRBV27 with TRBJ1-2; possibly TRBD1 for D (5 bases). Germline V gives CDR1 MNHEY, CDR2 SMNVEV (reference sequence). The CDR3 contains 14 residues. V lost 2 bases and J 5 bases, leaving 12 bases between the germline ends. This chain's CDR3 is CASSLTGTGYGYTF. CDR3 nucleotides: TGTGCCAGCAGTTTAACGGGCACAGGTTATGGCTACACCTTC.

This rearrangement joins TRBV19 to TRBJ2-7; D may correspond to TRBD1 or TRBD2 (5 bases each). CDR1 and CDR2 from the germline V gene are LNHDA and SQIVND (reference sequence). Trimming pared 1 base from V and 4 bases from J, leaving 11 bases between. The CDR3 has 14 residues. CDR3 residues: CASSIVVGDYEQYF. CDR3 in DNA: TGTGCCAGTAGTATAGTAGTGGGGGATTACGAGCAGTACTTC.

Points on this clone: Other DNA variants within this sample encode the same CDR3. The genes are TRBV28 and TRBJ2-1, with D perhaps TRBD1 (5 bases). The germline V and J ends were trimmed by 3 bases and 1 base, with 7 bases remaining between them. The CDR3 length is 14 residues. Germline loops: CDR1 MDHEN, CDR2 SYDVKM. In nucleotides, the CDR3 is TGTGCCAGCAGTTTTAGGGGATCCTACAATGAGCAGTTCTTC. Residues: CASSFRGSYNEQFF.

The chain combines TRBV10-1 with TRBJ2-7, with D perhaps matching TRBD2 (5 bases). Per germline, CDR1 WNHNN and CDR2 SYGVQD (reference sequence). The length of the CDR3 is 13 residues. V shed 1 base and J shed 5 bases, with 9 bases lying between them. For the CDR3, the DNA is TGCGCCAGCAGTGAGTACGAGGGTGACGAGCAGTACTTC. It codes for CASSEYEGDEQYF.

CDR3 nucleotides: TGTGCCACCAGCAGAGATTATGCGGGTCTCCAGGATGAGCAGTTCTTC. This translates into CATSRDYAGLQDEQFF. The chain is built from TRBV15 and TRBJ2-1, with a tentative D call TRBD2 (5 bases). CDR1 and CDR2 (germline): LNHNV, YYDKDF (reference sequence). This CDR3 has 16 residues. The V end lost 0 bases, the J end lost 8 bases, and 17 bases lay between the germline ends. Drawing the rest from reference TRBV15 and TRBJ2-1, the complete variable domain is DAMVIQNPRYQVTQFGKPVTLSCSQTLNHNVMYWYQQKSSQAPKLLFHYYDKDFNNEADTPDNFQSRRPNTSFCFLDIRSPGLGDTAMYLCATSRDYAGLQDEQFFGPGTRLTVL.